The T cell receptor (beta chain) under discussion was sequenced for a study of blood T cell repertoires in COVID-19. Study overall: Sites in the United States, Italy and Spain provided acute and convalescent COVID-19 samples. Nucleic acid was either cDNA or gDNA, and it came from T cells, B-cell-depleted T cells, or PBMCs.

Trimming left V 1 base short and J 2 bases short, with 11 bases between. The CDR3 totals 15 residues. Germline lookup yields CDR1 SEHNR and CDR2 FQNEAQ (reference sequence). Original processing notes: Researchers report that nucleated cell counts were estimated from reference gene primer amplification. TCRdb's table, derived via immunoSEQ multiplex PCR, lists solely in-frame clones and lacks some. That table gives V, J and clone size, and the DNA gave D and trimming. The sample carries around 140,000 clones, roughly 83% recorded once. The rearrangement joins TRBV7-9 to TRBJ1-2; D possibly corresponds to TRBD1 (6 bases). This receptor was identified in a woman aged 80 or over with acute or convalescent COVID-19. The specimen was peripheral blood. The CDR3 DNA is TGTGCCAGCAGCTTAGGGACAGAGATAAACTATGGCTACACCTTC. Its translation is CASSLGTEINYGYTF. The whole variable domain, remainder taken from reference TRBV7-9 and TRBJ1-2, is DTGVSQNPRHKITKRGQNVTFRCDPISEHNRLYWYRQTLGQGPEFLTYFQNEAQLEKSRLLSDRFSAERPKGSFSTLEIQRTEQGDSAMYLCASSLGTEINYGYTFGSGTRLTVV.